These 25 T cell receptor beta chains share one sample of origin, sequenced in a study of ipilimumab plus nivolumab after autologous stem cell transplantation. The protocol was immunoSEQ multiplex PCR, while the TCRdb copy is restricted to in-frame clones and leaves out a portion. The table has 9,500 to 15,000 clones, roughly three quarters seen once; the top ten hold more than 25%. Material: PBMCs, obtained in a trial of ipilimumab plus nivolumab as post-transplant consolidation. These receptor sequences come from a male donor with diffuse large B-cell lymphoma.

This chain joins TRBV2 and TRBJ2-7; no reliable D call. Germline CDR1 is SNHLY and CDR2 is FYNNEI. V shed 1 base and J shed 2 bases, with 6 bases lying between them. This CDR3 comprises 13 residues. The CDR3 is CASSEGRAYEQYF. As DNA, the CDR3 is TGTGCCAGCAGTGAAGGCAGAGCCTACGAGCAGTACTTC.

This clone appeared a single time. This rearrangement joins TRBV18 to TRBJ1-4; 8 nucleotides match TRBD1. The length of the CDR3 is 13 residues. Germline V gives CDR1 KGHSH, CDR2 LQKENI. Trimming took 5 bases from V and 10 from J; bases not matched to a gene: 6. The CDR3 loop reads CASSEDRDGKLFF. CDR3 in DNA: TGTGCCAGCTCAGAGGACAGGGACGGAAAACTGTTTTTT.

This clone is labeled medium-sized. This chain connects TRBV2 to TRBJ1-2, with 9 positions matching TRBD1. The CDR3 contains 15 residues. Trimming removed 3 bases from V and 3 bases from J; junction bases left unmatched: 5. Germline V lookup: CDR1 SNHLY, CDR2 FYNNEI. In nucleotides, the CDR3 is TGTGCCAGCAGTGAGAGACAGGGGGGGGACTATGGCTACACCTTC. Amino acid sequence: CASSERQGGDYGYTF.

By share of the sample, this clone is medium-sized (0.01 to 0.1%). The chain has TRBV18 and TRBJ2-5, with TRBD2 matching 7 bases. Germline CDR1 KGHSH, CDR2 LQKENI. This CDR3 has 16 amino acids. With V trimmed by 3 bases and J by 1 base, 8 bases remained unmatched. The DNA of the CDR3 is TGTGCCAGCTCACCTCCCAGGAGGGAGGGCCAAGAGACCCAGTACTTC. This codes for CASSPPRREGQETQYF.

The CDR3 here is CASSLWVGPTDTQYF. The CDR3, as DNA: TGTGCCAGCAGCCTATGGGTGGGCCCCACAGATACGCAGTATTTT. This rearrangement joins TRBV2 to TRBJ2-3, with D uncertain. Germline lookup yields CDR1 SNHLY and CDR2 FYNNEI. V lost 6 bases, J lost 2 bases, and 15 bases lay in between. There are 15 residues in the CDR3.

This chain links TRBV19 with TRBJ1-4; perhaps TRBD1 as D (6 bases). V lost 5 bases and J 1 base, leaving 11 bases between the germline ends. The CDR3 length is 15 residues. The V gene's germline CDR1 is LNHDA and CDR2 SQIVND (reference sequence). The CDR3 reads CASSATGGTNEKLFF. CDR3 bases: TGTGCCAGTAGTGCGACAGGAGGAACTAATGAAAAACTGTTTTTT. Full variable domain (remainder filled in from reference TRBV19 and TRBJ1-4): DGGITQSPKYLFRKEGQNVTLSCEQNLNHDAMYWYRQDPGQGLRLIYYSQIVNDFQKGDIAEGYSVSREKKESFPLTVTSAQKNPTAFYLCASSATGGTNEKLFFGSGTQLSVL.

This chain links TRBV11-2 with TRBJ1-1, with D hard to call. There are 13 residues in the CDR3. CDR1 is SGHAT, CDR2 FQNNGV, per germline. The V end was cut by 2 bases, the J end by 8 bases, with 12 bases between. CDR3 in DNA: TGTGCCAGCAGCTTAAGATACGCCAGGGAAGCTTTCTTT. It codes for CASSLRYAREAFF.

The J gene is TRBJ2-2, the V gene TRBV19; D possibly corresponds to TRBD1 (6 bases). This CDR3 is 14 amino acids long. Germline V lookup: CDR1 LNHDA, CDR2 SQIVND (reference sequence). V lost 5 bases to trimming and J lost 4 bases, with 11 bases between them. CDR3 DNA: TGTGCCAGTAGTTTCGGGACACCCACCGGGGAGCTGTTTTTT. Protein product: CASSFGTPTGELFF. The variable domain in full, with the rest retrieved from reference TRBV19 and TRBJ2-2, is DGGITQSPKYLFRKEGQNVTLSCEQNLNHDAMYWYRQDPGQGLRLIYYSQIVNDFQKGDIAEGYSVSREKKESFPLTVTSAQKNPTAFYLCASSFGTPTGELFFGEGSRLTVL.

This clone was counted a single time. The chain carries TRBV13 and TRBJ1-6, with D unresolved. V was pared by 5 bases and J by 0 bases, with 14 bases between. This CDR3 comprises 17 residues. Germline lookup yields CDR1 PRHDT and CDR2 FYEKMQ (reference sequence). In nucleotides, the CDR3 is TGTGCCAGCAGCGTTGGACGGAGGAGCTCCTATAATTCACCCCTCCACTTT. Its translation is CASSVGRRSSYNSPLHF.

This rearrangement joins TRBV5-5 to TRBJ2-5; 7 bases line up with TRBD2. Germline V gene sequence: CDR1 SGHKS, CDR2 YYEKEE (reference sequence). The CDR3 runs to 14 residues. V was clipped by 4 bases and J by 5 bases; unmatched bases: 8. CDR3 DNA sequence: TGTGCCAGCAGCAACGGGGGGTCCCAGGAGACCCAGTACTTC. Translation: CASSNGGSQETQYF. Full variable domain (missing parts from reference TRBV5-5 and TRBJ2-5): DAGVTQSPTHLIKTRGQQVTLRCSPISGHKSVSWYQQVLGQGPQFIFQYYEKEERGRGNFPDRFSARQFPNYSSELNVNALLLGDSALYLCASSNGGSQETQYFGPGTRLLVL.

This chain links TRBV21-1 with TRBJ2-3; the table names TRBD2, a call not compared with the DNA. TRBV21-1 is described as a pseudogene. The CDR3 is 17 residues long. CDR3 DNA: TGTGCCAGCAGCACCCCCTCTCGGGTTCTACCCACAGATACGCAGTATTTT. It encodes CASSTPSRVLPTDTQYF.

V usage is TRBV6-5 and J usage is TRBJ1-1; D not resolved. Germline CDR1 is MNHEY and CDR2 is SVGAGI. The CDR3 covers 13 residues. V was shortened by 5 bases and J by 1 base, with 8 bases between the two germline ends. This chain's CDR3 is CASSVKGNTEAFF. CDR3 nucleotide sequence: TGTGCCAGCAGTGTGAAAGGGAACACTGAAGCTTTCTTT.

The chain combines TRBV6-1 with TRBJ1-2; weak D call: TRBD1 (5 bases). Germline CDR1 reads MNHNS; CDR2 reads SASEGT. The CDR3 sequence is 14 residues long. Trimming removed 6 bases from V and 6 bases from J, with 17 bases in between. CDR3 nucleotide sequence: TGTGCCAGCAGGGTTGTGGGGGTGACCCATGGCTACACCTTC. Residues: CASRVVGVTHGYTF.

This clone was picked up a small number of times. The rearrangement links TRBV19 to TRBJ2-3; 8 bases line up with TRBD1. J lost 3 bases, V lost 3 bases, and 2 bases had no gene match. The CDR3 consists of 14 residues. Germline CDR1 LNHDA, CDR2 SQIVND (reference sequence). The chain's CDR3 is CASSIWDRTDTQYF. Written as DNA, the CDR3 is TGTGCCAGTAGTATCTGGGACAGGACAGATACGCAGTATTTT.

The V call is TRBV11-3, the J call TRBJ2-7; D unclear. Trimming pared 2 bases from V and 3 bases from J, leaving 11 bases between. The CDR3 has 14 residues. Germline loops: CDR1 SGHNT, CDR2 YENEEA. The CDR3 loop reads CASSLYDLRYEQYF. CDR3 DNA: TGTGCCAGCAGCTTATACGACTTGCGCTACGAGCAGTACTTC.

Worth noting for this clone: The sample holds other DNA sequences that translate to the same CDR3. The V call is TRBV7-2, the J call TRBJ1-5, with unresolved D. There are 14 residues in the CDR3. CDR1 and CDR2 from the germline V gene are SGHTA and FQGNSA. V lost 1 base, J lost 5 bases, and 9 bases lay in between. In DNA form, the CDR3 reads TGTGCCAGCAGCTTAGAGGGCAGAGATCAGCCCCAGCATTTT. Translated: CASSLEGRDQPQHF.

J is TRBJ2-1 and V is TRBV15; 11 bases fit TRBD2. Unmatched junction bases numbered 11, after V lost 5 bases and J lost 8 bases. The CDR3 runs 16 residues. Germline-derived CDR1 and CDR2 are LNHNV and YYDKDF (reference sequence). CDR3 sequence (DNA): TGTGCCACCAGCTCCATGCTCACTAGCGGGAGTCATGAGCAGTTCTTC. As protein: CATSSMLTSGSHEQFF.

The chain uses TRBV21-1 and TRBJ1-5; the table's D gene call, TRBD1, was not cross checked with the DNA. TRBV21-1 is a listed pseudogene. This CDR3 spans 15 amino acids. The CDR3: CASSKPGQGRKPQHF. The CDR3 DNA reads as TGTGCCAGCAGCAAACCGGGACAGGGGCGGAAGCCCCAGCATTTT.

Relative to its sample, this clone is medium-sized. This rearrangement joins TRBV11-2 to TRBJ1-1; D call uncertain. CDR1 SGHAT and CDR2 FQNNGV come from the germline V gene. The ends were cut back, 0 bases at V and 7 bases at J, with 15 bases in the middle. This CDR3 contains 15 residues. The CDR3 sequence: CASSLDHEIGVEAFF. As DNA, the CDR3 is TGTGCCAGCAGCTTAGATCACGAGATCGGGGTTGAAGCTTTCTTT.

This clone was observed once. The V call is TRBV5-1, the J call TRBJ2-5; D might be TRBD1 or TRBD2, each matching 5 bases. Trimming took off 1 base at V and 7 bases at J, with 11 bases between the two ends. CDR3 length equals 13 residues. Germline-derived CDR1 and CDR2 are SGHRS and YFSETQ. CDR3 loop: CASSLNQGATQYF. The DNA for the CDR3 is TGCGCCAGCAGCTTGAACCAGGGAGCGACCCAGTACTTC.

This clone was detected a few times. The chain is built from TRBV29-1 and TRBJ2-1, with TRBD2 matching 15 bases. Germline CDR1 reads SQVTM; CDR2 reads ANQGSEA. V shed 6 bases and J 4 bases; nucleotides not matched to a gene: 4. CDR3 length: 15 amino acids. Here the CDR3 DNA reads TGCAGCGTCGGGACTAGCGGGGGGTTTTACAATGAGCAGTTCTTC. Translating it yields CSVGTSGGFYNEQFF.

The rearrangement uses TRBV9 and TRBJ2-2; D may be TRBD1 (5 bases). V was shortened by 0 bases and J by 6 bases, with 9 bases between the two germline ends. The CDR3 has 14 amino acids. From germline, CDR1 is SGDLS and CDR2 YYNGEE. The CDR3 bases are TGTGCCAGCAGCGTAGGGACATCGCCCGGGGAGCTGTTTTTT. It translates to CASSVGTSPGELFF.

This clone occurred a few times. This chain joins TRBV6-1 and TRBJ1-6; D is ambiguous. The V end was cut by 4 bases, the J end by 5 bases, with 9 bases between. This CDR3 has 14 amino acids. In germline, CDR1 is MNHNS, CDR2 SASEGT. This CDR3 reads CASSAWRDNSPLHF. The DNA of the CDR3 is TGTGCCAGCAGTGCGTGGAGAGATAATTCACCCCTCCACTTT.

This clone was detected only a few times. V and J are TRBV7-8 and TRBJ1-2; 10 nucleotides line up with TRBD1. Germline CDR1 SGHVS, CDR2 FQNEAQ. This CDR3 spans 14 amino acids. V gave up 1 base and J gave up 5 bases; unmatched junction bases: 1. The CDR3 bases are TGTGCCAGCAGCTTAGGGACAGGGGGGTATGGCTACACCTTC. Its translation: CASSLGTGGYGYTF.

The genes are TRBV28 and TRBJ1-2, with 10 bases aligning to TRBD1. Germline assignment: CDR1 MDHEN and CDR2 SYDVKM. The CDR3 is made up of 13 amino acids. Unmatched junction bases numbered 7, after V lost 8 bases and J lost 7 bases. CDR3 region: CASGDRGRSGYTF. The CDR3 DNA follows: TGTGCCAGCGGAGACAGGGGGCGGAGTGGCTACACCTTC.